Described below is a single T cell receptor beta chain sequence and its context. The specificity of this receptor is unknown. Within one base of it there is no much larger clone, and no base qualities were kept. The sample belongs to a study of CD8 T cells in Susac syndrome (dated by TCRdb to about 2019). Regarding the research as a whole: Repertoire sequencing was used to test whether CD8+ T cell activation and differentiation in Susac syndrome was antigen driven. The clonality of the CD8+ T cell repertoire was compared across about a dozen healthy donors, about 14 Susac syndrome patients and around 15 multiple sclerosis patients. Study-level results and caveats: The TCR sequencing and HLA analysis was acknowledged to have included a relatively small number of individuals.

High-throughput TCR beta sequencing profiled peripheral blood CD8+ and CD4+ T cells from healthy donors, Susac syndrome patients and multiple sclerosis patients. Treatment-naive patients with stable or active relapsing-remitting disease fulfilling revised McDonald criteria were used as multiple sclerosis controls. Bulk CD8+ and CD4+ T cells were purified by magnetic negative isolation, whereas CD8+ TEMRA cells were enriched by FACS. Blood was drawn into EDTA tubes, processed within 24 hours, and PBMCs were isolated by density gradient centrifugation. PBMCs intended for TCR sequencing were cryopreserved in liquid nitrogen and thawed later in a water bath at 37 degrees C. The sorted or isolated CD4+, CD8+ and CD8+ TEMRA cells reached a purity of at least 90%. V is clipped by 7 bases and J by 0 bases, and the sequence between their germline boundaries is 3 bases long. The CDR3 holds 11 amino acids from the cysteine to the phenylalanine. Only the CDR3 region is kept as DNA, spanning 33 bases read in frame from base 1.

RNA was extracted using the RNeasy kit, and about 0.5 to 1 microgram was reverse transcribed with random hexamers. The immunoSEQ multiplex PCR assay, covering 54 Vbeta and 13 Jbeta segments, was used to amplify TCR beta CDR3 regions. To correct PCR amplification bias, a synthetic template baseline was used for both primer optimization and computational correction. On the study's bioinformatics: Reads were annotated to V, D and J genes according to IMGT and were analyzed with immunoSEQ Analyzer, with only productive sequences retained. Clonality was calculated as one minus the Shannon entropy normalized by log2 of the number of productive unique sequences. For each patient and control, public and private clones were evaluated within the 100 most prevalent clones. Susac-specific clones were defined as absent from healthy and MS cohorts, 850 to 1,300 published viral clones and other ImmuneACCESS disease sequences. TCRdb reprocessed the public reads (quality trimming at Q25 with fastp, clone calling with MiXCR) and kept in-frame beta chains. For every CDR3 protein sequence, its rows merge into one entry that carries the most common genes and DNA. The V and J calls were not made by the authors but by TCRdb's processing. This sample comprises some 260,000 distinct CDR3 sequences, 85% of them detected only once. The ten largest account for 0.095% to 0.14% of the sample.

This sequence was found in a human donor with multiple sclerosis. Recombination linked TRBV12-3 or TRBV12-4 to TRBJ1-1; the D gene lacks a confident call. The sequenced sample was CD8+ T cells from PBMCs. This receptor has the CDR3 CASILNTEAFF. In nucleotides, the sequence is TGTGCCAGCATTTTGAACACTGAAGCTTTCTTT.